This T cell receptor (beta chain) emerged from a study of T cell responses to AZD1222 COVID-19 vaccine. Study in general: Pooling covered second doses at about 4 or about 12 weeks.

TCRdb keeps only in-frame clones here, not all; method: immunoSEQ multiplex PCR. The sample comprises about 140,000 clones, about nine tenths of which are singletons, and 4% to 5.5% rests with the top ten. For this clone: Its antigen is unknown.

V was clipped by 5 bases and J by 3 bases; unmatched bases: 15. CDR3 length equals 18 residues. CDR1 KGHSH and CDR2 LQKENI come from the germline V gene. General observations from the study: Researchers report vaccine-associated CD4 TCRs spanning spike, with dominance at 160-218 and 743-854. After the peak T cell response, and only then, were repertoires sampled.

The input for sequencing was peripheral blood, taken on day 0 of AZD1222 vaccination. This chain uses TRBV18 with TRBJ2-3; 9 nucleotides match TRBD2. This receptor was obtained from an adult in good health. The CDR3 sequence is CASSSTYPAGGMTDTQYF. The CDR3 DNA reads as TGTGCCAGCTCATCCACCTATCCAGCGGGAGGTATGACAGATACGCAGTATTTT.